This TCR beta chain is drawn from a study of T cell repertoires in cytomegalovirus infection. Study overall: Indicated by public TCR beta signatures were CMV infection and matching HLA type. Findings of the study overall: CMV-specific HLA-C-restricted TCR beta clonotypes dominated the ex vivo response.

This clonotype was recorded a few times. Its matching antigen is unknown. With 6 bases removed from V and 6 bases from J, the gap between germline ends came to 17 bases. Germline V gene data show CDR1 as MGHDK and CDR2 as SYGVNS. The CDR3 spans 14 residues. TCRdb reprocessed the reads via MiXCR and lists one record per CDR3 protein. The sample lists some 320,000 distinct CDR3 sequences, around 29% occurring once. The clonotype was recovered from a human donor in good health (CMV status not recorded). Some clones in this sample may be carry-over from other donors' samples. The starting material was cultured PBMCs, obtained from culture after CMV antigen stimulation. This sequence joins TRBV25-1 and TRBJ1-2, with D perhaps matching TRBD1 (6 bases). In DNA, the CDR3 is TGTGCCAGCAGCTCATGGGGGGGCGCAAATGGCTACACCTTC. It codes for CASSSWGGANGYTF.